The 24 T cell receptor beta chains below all came from one sample that was sequenced in a study of T cell clonality in common variable immunodeficiency. Only in-frame clones appear in the TCRdb table, and some are missing; sequencing was by immunoSEQ multiplex PCR. The sample contains about 64,000 clones, none of them singletons. Source material: peripheral blood mononuclear cells. These receptors were collected from a person between 18 and 75 years old in good health.

This clone was counted at least ten times. The CDR3 goes on 3 residues after the read ends, and that part is filled in from the germline J gene. V usage is TRBV19 and J usage is TRBJ2-5; possible D gene TRBD2, 6 bases. V was trimmed by 2 bases and J by 3 bases, leaving 16 bases between them. In germline, CDR1 is LNHDA, CDR2 SQIVND (reference sequence). The CDR3 extends over 16 amino acids. The CDR3 DNA, read in part, is TGTGCCAGTAGTATAATTTGGAGTAGCGGCAAAGAGACC. The encoded protein is CASSIIWSSGKET. The entire CDR3 protein reads CASSIIWSSGKETQYF. The whole variable domain, filled in from reference TRBV19 and TRBJ2-5, reads DGGITQSPKYLFRKEGQNVTLSCEQNLNHDAMYWYRQDPGQGLRLIYYSQIVNDFQKGDIAEGYSVSREKKESFPLTVTSAQKNPTAFYLCASSIIWSSGKETQYFGPGTRLLVL.

This clone was counted many times. The read terminates 3 residues ahead of where the CDR3 ends, so the germline J gene completes it. V gene TRBV7-3 combines with J gene TRBJ1-2, with D possibly being TRBD1 (5 bases). V was clipped by 2 bases and J by 4 bases, with 17 bases between them. Germline-derived CDR1 and CDR2 are SGHTA and FQGTGA. The CDR3 extends over 16 amino acids. The CDR3 bases that were read are TGTGCCAGCAGCTTACCCACCCGGGGGGATGGCTATGGC. Translating gives CASSLPTRGDGYG. The complete CDR3 reads CASSLPTRGDGYGYTF. The full variable domain, in which reference TRBV7-3 and TRBJ1-2 provide the parts outside the CDR3, is GAGVSQTPSNKVTEKGKYVELRCDPISGHTALYWYRQSLGQGPEFLIYFQGTGAADDSGLPNDRFFAVRPEGSVSTLKIQRTERGDSAVYLCASSLPTRGDGYGYTFGSGTRLTVV.

This clone has a count of ten or more. Read sequence stops 3 residues before the CDR3 end, and the germline J gene provides the missing end. At the DNA level, this CDR3 is encoded by other sequences in the same sample as well. The rearrangement joins TRBV2 to TRBJ2-3; TRBD2 matches at 13 bases. The junction had 8 bases not matched to a gene; V was cut back by 6 bases and J by 5 bases. This CDR3 has 16 residues. Germline CDR1 reads SNHLY; CDR2 reads FYNNEI. The covered CDR3 bases are TGTGCCAGCAGGAAGACTAGCGGGGGGTATAAAGATACG. It yields the protein CASRKTSGGYKDT. The whole CDR3 protein is CASRKTSGGYKDTQYF.

In this sample, this clone turned up many times. The read falls 3 residues short of the CDR3 end, and the missing part is taken from the germline J gene. The chain is built from TRBV12-3 or TRBV12-4 and TRBJ2-1; TRBD2 matches at 11 bases. With 6 bases clipped from V and 7 bases from J, the junction kept 5 bases outside the gene matches. The CDR3 consists of 14 residues. The CDR3 protein is CASRNSGRGNEQFF. The DNA read from the CDR3 is TGTGCCAGCAGGAATAGCGGGAGGGGGAATGAG.

This clone was picked up many times. The sequence runs out 3 residues before the end of the CDR3; the remainder is reconstructed from the germline J gene. The rearrangement links TRBV5-1 to TRBJ2-1; no clear D gene. Per the germline V gene, CDR1 is SGHRS and CDR2 is YFSETQ. The CDR3 is 15 amino acids. The V and J ends lost 0 bases and 7 bases respectively, with 14 bases between them. The CDR3: CASSLVRLGSNEQFF. The DNA read from the CDR3 is TGCGCCAGCAGCTTGGTTCGGCTAGGAAGTAATGAG.

At least ten counts were recorded for this clone. The read stops 3 residues short of the end of the CDR3; the missing end is completed from the germline J gene. The chain couples TRBV28 to TRBJ1-2; 7 bases are a match to TRBD1. Germline V CDR1 and CDR2: MDHEN, SYDVKM. The length of the CDR3 is 13 residues. CDR3 loop: CASSLWTGLGYTF. The CDR3 bases that were read are TGTGCCAGCAGTTTATGGACAGGGTTAGGC.

At least ten counts were recorded for this clone. Read data end 3 residues before the CDR3 end; the end is taken from the germline J gene. The rearrangement uses TRBV18 and TRBJ2-7; D is possibly TRBD2 (5 bases). Germline V gives CDR1 KGHSH, CDR2 LQKENI. The CDR3 is 14 residues long. V was pared by 4 bases and J by 4 bases, with 14 bases between. The CDR3 spells CASSRKAAKYEQYF. Incomplete CDR3 DNA: TGTGCCAGCTCACGAAAAGCGGCCAAGTACGAG.

This clone was detected many times. The read gets to within 3 residues of the CDR3 end, and the germline J gene fills in the rest. V is TRBV20-1 and J is TRBJ2-3; D is perhaps TRBD2 (5 bases). The V gene lost 0 bases and the J gene lost 4 bases, with 8 bases spanning the gap. The CDR3 spans 13 residues. Germline loops: CDR1 DFQATT, CDR2 SNEGSKA (reference sequence). CDR3: CSARDPGSDTQYF. CDR3 bases read: TGCAGTGCTAGAGATCCGGGGTCAGATACG.

This clone was recorded at least ten times. CDR3 DNA, as far as it was read: TGTGCCTGGGGTACGGGTAACACCGGGGAG. This codes for CAWGTGNTGE. The entire CDR3 sequence reads CAWGTGNTGELFF. The chain couples TRBV30 to TRBJ2-2, with D uncertain. The sequence runs out 3 residues before the end of the CDR3; the remainder is reconstructed from the germline J gene. The CDR3 spans 13 residues. V lost 5 bases and J lost 2, with 9 bases in between. CDR1 and CDR2 (germline): GTSNPN, SVGIG (reference sequence). The complete variable domain, with remaining parts taken from reference TRBV30 and TRBJ2-2, reads SQTIHQWPATLVQPVGSPLSLECTVEGTSNPNLYWYRQAAGRGLQLLFYSVGIGQISSEVPQNLSASRPQDRQFILSSKKLLLSDSGFYLCAWGTGNTGELFFGEGSRLTVL.

This clone was detected ten times or more. The read is 3 residues too short to cover the CDR3 end, so that end is filled in from the germline J gene. The rearrangement joins TRBV5-1 to TRBJ2-2; D not resolved. The CDR3 runs 13 residues. CDR1 is SGHRS and CDR2 is YFSETQ in the germline V gene. V lost 9 bases to trimming and J lost 3 bases, with 12 bases between them. The sequenced part of the CDR3 DNA is TGCGCCACGGTGAGACGGGACACCGGGGAG. This codes for CATVRRDTGE. The whole CDR3 sequence reads CATVRRDTGELFF.

This clone was recorded many times. The chain's CDR3 is CASRAPWTSGRARETQYF. The sequenced part of the CDR3 DNA is TGTGCCAGCAGAGCGCCGTGGACTAGCGGGAGGGCCCGGGAGACC. V usage is TRBV2 and J usage is TRBJ2-5, with TRBD2 matching 15 bases. The read ends 3 residues before the CDR3 terminus; that terminus is restored from the germline J gene. The ends lost 6 bases at V and 5 bases at J; junction bases unmatched: 13. This CDR3 has 18 residues. CDR1 is SNHLY, CDR2 FYNNEI, per germline.

Many counts were recorded for this clone. The CDR3 extends 3 residues past the end of the read, so its final part is completed from the germline J gene. The chain carries TRBV7-2 and TRBJ2-2; TRBD2 matches at 9 bases. Germline V gives CDR1 SGHTA, CDR2 FQGNSA. V gave up 2 bases and J gave up 6 bases; unmatched junction bases: 4. The CDR3 runs 15 residues. CDR3 DNA, as far as it was read: TGTGCCAGCAGCTTAACCCGGACTAGCGCCGGGGAG. Translation gives CASSLTRTSAGE. The whole CDR3 reads CASSLTRTSAGELFF.

At least ten counts were recorded for this clone. The sequenced CDR3 bases are TGTGCCATTATAGCGGGAGGCACCGGGGAG. Translation: CAIIAGGTGE. The CDR3 in its entirety is CAIIAGGTGELFF. The chain combines TRBV19 with TRBJ2-2; 10 nucleotides align to TRBD2. The read halts 3 residues ahead of the CDR3 end, with the missing end drawn from the germline J gene. The length of the CDR3 is 13 residues. The junction had 3 bases not matched to a gene; V was cut back by 10 bases and J by 4 bases. Per the germline V gene, CDR1 is LNHDA and CDR2 is SQIVND (reference sequence).

At least ten counts were recorded for this clone. The DNA ends 3 residues before the CDR3 does, and the rest of the CDR3 is filled in from the germline J gene. The chain couples TRBV20-1 to TRBJ2-7, with TRBD1 identical over 11 bases. The CDR3 consists of 15 residues. V shed 6 bases and J 0 bases; nucleotides not matched to a gene: 7. Germline V gene lookup returns CDR1 DFQATT and CDR2 SNEGSKA (reference sequence). CDR3 residues: CSAMRGTGGSYEQYF. The part of the CDR3 DNA that was read is TGCAGTGCGATGAGGGGGACAGGGGGCTCCTACGAG.

In this sample, this clone turned up many times. The read halts 3 residues ahead of the CDR3 end, with the missing end drawn from the germline J gene. The gene calls are TRBV29-1 and TRBJ2-1; 7 bases align to TRBD1. The CDR3 loop spans 13 amino acids. The germline V gene has CDR1 SQVTM and CDR2 ANQGSEA. V lost 4 bases and J lost 5; bases outside the gene matches: 5. CDR3 sequence reads: CSVGMTGNNEQFF. The part of the CDR3 DNA that was read is TGCAGCGTTGGGATGACAGGGAACAATGAG.

This clone was observed a few times. The read ends 3 residues early relative to the CDR3; the germline J gene fills the gap. The chain joins TRBV19 to TRBJ1-2; D gene uncertain. Germline CDR1 LNHDA, CDR2 SQIVND (reference sequence). The CDR3 is 16 amino acids. This CDR3 is CASSIDLTSGSSDYTF. The CDR3 DNA, read in part, is TGTGCCAGTAGTATAGATCTTACTAGCGGGAGTAGTGAC.

In this sample, this clone turned up many times. The read falls 3 residues short of the CDR3 end, and the missing part is taken from the germline J gene. The V call is TRBV6-1, the J call TRBJ2-3; maybe TRBD2 (6 bases). This CDR3 has 16 amino acids. CDR1 is MNHNS and CDR2 is SASEGT in the germline V gene. The V end lost 2 bases, the J end lost 0 bases, and 12 bases lay between the germline ends. The CDR3 spells CASSESPSASTDTQYF. The CDR3 bases that were read are TGTGCCAGCAGTGAAAGCCCTAGCGCGAGCACAGATACG.

At least ten counts were recorded for this clone. Incomplete CDR3 DNA: TGTGCCAGCAGCCATACAGGGGGCTGGGGCACTGAA. Translation: CASSHTGGWGTE. The complete CDR3 reads CASSHTGGWGTEAFF. The chain is built from TRBV14 and TRBJ1-1, with 9 positions matching TRBD1. The CDR3 is cut off 3 residues early in the read; its end comes from the germline J gene. The V and J ends lost 3 bases and 4 bases, in that order; junction bases with no gene match: 6. There are 15 residues in the CDR3. Germline V lookup: CDR1 SGHDN, CDR2 FVKESK.

With regard to this clone: The read halts 3 residues ahead of the CDR3 end, with the missing end drawn from the germline J gene. The chain is built from TRBV7-9 and TRBJ2-1; 8 bases map to TRBD1. The CDR3 has 14 amino acids. Germline CDR1 is SEHNR and CDR2 is FQNEAQ (reference sequence). J gave up 5 bases and V 5 bases, and 5 bases lay outside the gene matches. The CDR3 region is CASSVQGANNEQFF. CDR3 DNA, as far as it was read: TGTGCCAGCAGCGTGCAGGGGGCTAACAATGAG.

This clone has ten or more counts. CDR3 sequence reads: CASKAGHQYEQYF. The part of the CDR3 DNA that was read is TGTGCCAGCAAGGCGGGTCACCAGTACGAG. The chain is built from TRBV12-3 or TRBV12-4 and TRBJ2-7; TRBD2 might be the D (5 bases). The read ends 3 residues before the CDR3 terminus; that terminus is restored from the germline J gene. This CDR3 comprises 13 residues. With 7 bases removed from V and 4 bases from J, the gap between germline ends came to 14 bases.

This clone was found many times. Read data end 3 residues before the CDR3 end; the end is taken from the germline J gene. This chain uses TRBV20-1 with TRBJ1-1; 9 nucleotides line up with TRBD1. In germline, CDR1 is DFQATT, CDR2 SNEGSKA (reference sequence). The CDR3 is made up of 13 amino acids. Trimming removed 3 bases from V and 6 bases from J; junction bases left unmatched: 5. Incomplete CDR3 DNA: TGCAGTGCTAGGGACAGGGGTTTCGCTGAA. Protein sequence: CSARDRGFAE. The entire CDR3 is CSARDRGFAEAFF.

This clone was detected ten times or more. The read falls 3 residues short of the CDR3 end, and the missing part is taken from the germline J gene. The chain uses TRBV30 and TRBJ1-1; 7 bases align to TRBD1. Trimming cost V 6 bases and J 0 bases; bases outside gene matches: 7. Germline values: CDR1 GTSNPN, CDR2 SVGIG (reference sequence). CDR3 length: 14 amino acids. CDR3 loop: CACFRGMMNTEAFF. The CDR3 bases that were read are TGTGCCTGCTTCAGGGGGATGATGAACACTGAA.

This clone appeared many times. The sequence runs out 3 residues before the end of the CDR3; the remainder is reconstructed from the germline J gene. V and J are TRBV11-2 and TRBJ2-1, with unresolved D. The V gene lost 0 bases and the J gene lost 2 bases, with 8 bases spanning the gap. Per the germline V gene, CDR1 is SGHAT and CDR2 is FQNNGV. The CDR3 covers 15 residues. Incomplete CDR3 DNA: TGTGCCAGCAGCTTAGACAGGAGAACCTACAATGAG. Encoded protein: CASSLDRRTYNE. The whole CDR3 is CASSLDRRTYNEQFF.

This clone was detected many times. The read gets to within 3 residues of the CDR3 end, and the germline J gene fills in the rest. V and J are TRBV2 and TRBJ2-5; D might be TRBD1 (7 bases). The V gene's germline CDR1 is SNHLY and CDR2 FYNNEI. Trimming stripped 6 bases from V and 4 bases from J, with 21 bases between. This CDR3 region has 16 residues. Partial CDR3 DNA: TGTGCCAGCAGGGAAAAGACAGGGCCGGGGGTAGAGACC. Amino acids: CASREKTGPGVET. The entire CDR3 protein reads CASREKTGPGVETQYF.